The T cell receptor beta chain described here comes from a study of blood T cell repertoires in COVID-19. CDR1 and CDR2 from the germline V gene are MDHEN and SYDVKM. The length of the CDR3 is 13 residues. V dropped 4 bases and J dropped 3 bases, with 9 bases sitting between them. Sequencing was performed with immunoSEQ multiplex PCR; in TCRdb, only in-frame clones are kept and a portion is missing. The table records 110,000 or so clones, about 86% of them present only once. Sequenced material: peripheral blood. The sequence was obtained from a man between 65 and 85 years old who had recovered from COVID-19. The chain carries TRBV28 and TRBJ1-1, with D possibly matching TRBD1 (5 bases). DNA of the CDR3: TGTGCCAGCAGTTCGACAGCCTACACTGAAGCTTTCTTT. Its translation: CASSSTAYTEAFF.